This passage covers 27 T cell receptor delta chains from one sample sequenced in a study of gamma-delta chains in newborns, infants, children. TCRdb fed the reads to CATT. The sample comprises around 11,000 delta-chain clones, about 8.6% of which are singletons, and roughly 3.8% rests with the top ten. The material sequenced was blood. The receptor set was obtained from a child who was a newborn, infant or young child, either healthy, febrile or measles-vaccinated (not recorded which).

The chain links TRDV2 to TRDJ3; 9 bases are a match to TRDD3. From germline, CDR1 is GEAIGNYY and CDR2 EKD. The CDR3 has 17 residues. V lost 3 bases to trimming and J lost 2 bases; unmatched junction nucleotides: 4. CDR3 sequence: CACDSTGGTWDTRQMFF. CDR3 nucleotide sequence: TGTGCCTGTGACTCTACTGGGGGAACCTGGGACACCCGACAGATGTTTTTC.

This clone was counted a few times. The chain uses TRDV2 and TRDJ1; no clear D. Germline V gene lookup returns CDR1 GEAIGNYY and CDR2 EKD. Trimming pared 0 bases from V and 3 bases from J, leaving 13 bases between. The CDR3 contains 15 residues. CDR3 region: CACDTLTRGSDKLIF. The CDR3 coding sequence is TGTGCCTGTGACACCTTGACTAGGGGCTCCGATAAACTCATCTTT.

This clone was detected a few times. The genes are TRDV2 and TRDJ1; D gene unclear. Per the germline V gene, CDR1 is GEAIGNYY and CDR2 is EKD. V was cut by 0 bases and J by 3 bases, with 22 bases left in between. This CDR3 is 18 amino acids long. The CDR3 DNA is TGTGCCTGTGACACCATCCGCTACTTAACGGAAGGCTCCGATAAACTCATCTTT. As protein: CACDTIRYLTEGSDKLIF.

This rearrangement joins TRDV2 to TRDJ1; 9 nucleotides align to TRDD3. Per the germline V gene, CDR1 is GEAIGNYY and CDR2 is EKD. The CDR3 has 17 amino acids. Germline trimming cut 0 bases from V and 0 bases from J; bases unmatched to any gene: 7. Here the CDR3 reads CACDTVDTGGHTDKLIF. CDR3 DNA: TGTGCCTGTGACACCGTCGATACTGGGGGACACACCGATAAACTCATCTTT.

This clone was counted a few times. The gene calls are TRDV2 and TRDJ3; TRDD3 agrees at 13 bases. CDR1 is GEAIGNYY and CDR2 is EKD in the germline V gene. The trim removed 3 bases at V and 3 bases at J, leaving 7 bases unmatched. The length of the CDR3 is 19 residues. The DNA for the CDR3 is TGTGCCTGTGACCCTGTACTGGGGGATACGAACTGGGACACCCGACAGATGTTTTTC. Its protein is CACDPVLGDTNWDTRQMFF.

This clone showed up just a few times. The chain recombines TRDV2 with TRDJ1; 7 bases agree with TRDD3. The length of the CDR3 is 14 residues. With 4 bases clipped from V and 0 bases from J, the junction kept 4 bases outside the gene matches. From germline, CDR1 is GEAIGNYY and CDR2 EKD. CDR3 coding DNA: TGTGCCTGTGAACACCTGGGGGACACCGATAAACTCATCTTT. Its translation is CACEHLGDTDKLIF.

This clone has a handful of counts. This chain joins TRDV1 and TRDJ1; the match to TRDD2 covers 7 bases. After removal of 2 bases from V and 4 bases from J, the junction contained 10 bases not matched to a gene. Germline CDR1 is TSWWSYY and CDR2 is QGS. The CDR3 consists of 16 residues. CDR3 coding DNA: TGTGCTCTTGGGGAAGAGTTCCTACATGTTCACGATAAACTCATCTTT. Residues: CALGEEFLHVHDKLIF.

This clone came up a few times. This CDR3 is also generated by other DNA sequences in the sample. This sequence joins TRDV2 and TRDJ3; the D is unclear. V shed 5 bases and J shed 0 bases, with 13 bases lying between them. The V gene's germline CDR1 is GEAIGNYY and CDR2 EKD. The CDR3 is 17 residues long. The CDR3 protein is CACAPLASSWDTRQMFF. The CDR3 DNA sequence: TGTGCCTGTGCCCCGCTTGCCAGCTCCTGGGACACCCGACAGATGTTTTTC.

The CDR3 loop is CACDTVGATLNTDKLIF. DNA of the CDR3: TGTGCCTGTGACACGGTGGGGGCAACTCTGAACACCGATAAACTCATCTTT. The chain has TRDV2 and TRDJ1; perhaps TRDD3 as D (6 bases). The CDR3 is made up of 17 amino acids. Germline values: CDR1 GEAIGNYY, CDR2 EKD. Deletions cut 1 base from V and 0 bases from J, with 17 bases between.

There are a few counts of this clone. This sequence joins TRDV2 and TRDJ1, with 8 nucleotides matching TRDD3. Looked up from germline, CDR1 is GEAIGNYY and CDR2 is EKD. V dropped 0 bases and J dropped 4; count of bases not matched to a gene: 12. CDR3 length equals 17 residues. This CDR3 reads CACDTLLGVVVDDKLIF. CDR3 bases: TGTGCCTGTGACACCTTACTGGGGGTTGTGGTGGACGATAAACTCATCTTT.

The genes are TRDV2 and TRDJ1; no definite D call. Trimming left V 3 bases short and J 2 bases short, with 12 bases between. This CDR3 region has 14 residues. Germline lookup yields CDR1 GEAIGNYY and CDR2 EKD. The CDR3 DNA sequence: TGTGCCTGTGACCGGTTGCCGAGGACCGATAAACTCATCTTT. Protein product: CACDRLPRTDKLIF.

For the J gene the call is TRDJ3; the V gene lacks a call; whether TRDD3, the table's D call, matches the DNA was not checked. This CDR3 is 19 amino acids long. The CDR3: CACDHMGDTGSWDTRQMFF. CDR3 bases: TGTGCCTGTGACCATATGGGGGATACGGGCTCCTGGGACACCCGACAGATGTTTTTC.

This clone is medium-sized by share. The chain links TRDV2 to TRDJ1; 13 bases agree with TRDD3. The CDR3 runs 18 residues. The ends lost 0 bases at V and 1 base at J; junction bases unmatched: 7. Germline CDR1 reads GEAIGNYY; CDR2 reads EKD. CDR3 residues: CACDTVWTGGYATDKLIF. CDR3 DNA sequence: TGTGCCTGTGACACCGTCTGGACTGGGGGATACGCCACCGATAAACTCATCTTT.

This chain links TRDV2 with TRDJ1; 8 bases match TRDD3. This CDR3 spans 15 amino acids. In germline, CDR1 is GEAIGNYY, CDR2 EKD. J was trimmed by 0 bases and V by 3 bases; bases with no gene match: 5. In nucleotides, the CDR3 is TGTGCCTGTGACGGCTTACTGGGGGACACCGATAAACTCATCTTT. Its translation: CACDGLLGDTDKLIF.

V and J are TRDV2 and TRDJ1; 9 bases line up with TRDD3. Germline assignment: CDR1 GEAIGNYY and CDR2 EKD. This CDR3 region has 19 residues. The V gene end was trimmed by 4 bases and the J gene end by 0 bases; junction bases not matched to a gene: 17. The CDR3 sequence: CACDPLGDPSGGYTDKLIF. CDR3 DNA: TGTGCCTGTGATCCACTGGGGGACCCCTCGGGGGGTTACACCGATAAACTCATCTTT.

This clone showed up just a few times. This chain connects TRDV2 to TRDJ1; TRDD3 matches at 9 bases. Germline V gives CDR1 GEAIGNYY, CDR2 EKD. After removal of 0 bases from V and 3 bases from J, the junction contained 4 bases not matched to a gene. The CDR3 runs 15 residues. The CDR3 sequence: CACDTLGIRSDKLIF. The CDR3 DNA reads TGTGCCTGTGACACCTTGGGGATACGGTCCGATAAACTCATCTTT.

This clone was observed a few times. This chain connects TRDV2 to TRDJ3; the match to TRDD3 covers 10 bases. V was clipped by 1 base and J by 0 bases; unmatched bases: 5. The CDR3 runs 19 residues. Per germline, CDR1 GEAIGNYY and CDR2 EKD. The CDR3 region is CACDTPGGYGSWDTRQMFF. The CDR3 DNA reads as TGTGCCTGTGACACTCCTGGGGGATATGGCTCCTGGGACACCCGACAGATGTTTTTC.

This clone was recorded a few times. This chain links TRDV2 with TRDJ1, with 13 nucleotides matching TRDD3. The CDR3 totals 19 residues. Looked up from germline, CDR1 is GEAIGNYY and CDR2 is EKD. V dropped 3 bases and J dropped 3; count of bases not matched to a gene: 15. This CDR3 is CACDPMVLGDTKGADKLIF. The DNA for the CDR3 is TGTGCCTGTGACCCTATGGTACTGGGGGATACGAAGGGTGCCGATAAACTCATCTTT.

The J gene is TRDJ1, the V gene TRDV2; D gene uncertain. Germline V gene sequence: CDR1 GEAIGNYY, CDR2 EKD. CDR3 size: 15 residues. With 4 bases removed from V and 0 bases from J, the gap between germline ends came to 14 bases. As DNA, the CDR3 is TGTGCCTGTGAGACGGTCGGGTTATACACCGATAAACTCATCTTT. Encoded protein: CACETVGLYTDKLIF.

This clone was counted only a few times. The CDR3 DNA is TGTGCCTGTGACGCCTTACTGGGGACTCCCGATAAACTCATCTTT. This encodes CACDALLGTPDKLIF. The J gene is TRDJ1, the V gene TRDV2, with 7 bases matching TRDD3. CDR1 is GEAIGNYY, CDR2 EKD, per germline. The CDR3 is 15 residues long. After removal of 3 bases from V and 3 bases from J, the junction contained 9 bases not matched to a gene.

This chain joins TRDV2 and TRDJ1, with 7 bases matching TRDD3. V gave up 4 bases and J gave up 4 bases; unmatched junction bases: 17. This CDR3 is 17 amino acids long. The germline V gene encodes CDR1 GEAIGNYY and CDR2 EKD. In DNA form, the CDR3 reads TGTGCCTGTGATTTCGTACTGGGGCAATCTTCTGGCGATAAACTCATCTTT. Amino acids: CACDFVLGQSSGDKLIF.

No V gene was called here, but the J gene is TRDJ1; the table calls TRDD3, which could not be checked here. There are 16 residues in the CDR3. The CDR3 protein is CACDTLGDTFTDKLIF. The CDR3 coding sequence is TGTGCCTGTGACACCTTGGGGGATACCTTCACCGATAAACTCATCTTT.

The rearrangement joins TRDV2 to TRDJ1; 12 nucleotides align to TRDD3. With V trimmed by 0 bases and J by 10 bases, 14 bases remained unmatched. CDR3 size: 17 residues. CDR1 and CDR2 (germline): GEAIGNYY, EKD. In DNA, the CDR3 is TGTGCCTGTGACACCCTCCTTACTGGGGGATACCGACAAACACTCATCTTT. It yields the protein CACDTLLTGGYRQTLIF.

There are a few counts of this clone. The chain couples TRDV2 to TRDJ2; TRDD3 aligns across 9 bases. In germline, CDR1 is GEAIGNYY, CDR2 EKD. With 0 bases clipped from V and 0 bases from J, the junction kept 7 bases outside the gene matches. This CDR3 region has 18 residues. In DNA, the CDR3 is TGTGCCTGTGACACCATTACTGGGGGACTAGCTTTGACAGCACAACTCTTCTTT. Its protein is CACDTITGGLALTAQLFF.

This clone is termed medium-sized (0.01 to 0.1%). The chain employs TRDV2 and TRDJ1, with TRDD3 matching 9 bases. Germline trimming cut 2 bases from V and 0 bases from J; bases unmatched to any gene: 6. Germline values: CDR1 GEAIGNYY, CDR2 EKD. The CDR3 length is 16 residues. The CDR3 sequence: CACDNVGIRDTDKLIF. The CDR3 DNA sequence: TGTGCCTGTGACAACGTGGGGATACGGGACACCGATAAACTCATCTTT.

The rearrangement links TRAV29/DV5 to TRDJ1; D is uncertain. Trimming cost V 0 bases and J 2 bases, with 14 bases left between them. The CDR3 runs to 15 residues. Germline V gene lookup returns CDR1 NSMFDY and CDR2 ISSIKDK. CDR3 sequence: CAASALSYPTDKLIF. The CDR3 coding sequence is TGTGCAGCAAGCGCGCTTTCATATCCTACCGATAAACTCATCTTT.

The gene calls are TRDV2 and TRDJ1; 12 bases map to TRDD3. The CDR3 is 18 residues long. Germline CDR1 GEAIGNYY, CDR2 EKD. Trimming removed 3 bases from V and 1 base from J; junction bases left unmatched: 11. In DNA, the CDR3 is TGTGCCTGTGACGAGATACTGGGGGATACTCGGTTCACCGATAAACTCATCTTT. This encodes CACDEILGDTRFTDKLIF.